Below, 9 T cell receptor beta chains from the same sample are listed, as sequenced in a study of shared clonotypes between healthy human individuals. Assay: immunoSEQ multiplex PCR; the TCRdb copy retains only in-frame clones and omits some. The top ten clones hold roughly 0.56% of a sample with approximately 1,000,000 clones, 70% to 80% of them seen once. Sequenced sample: memory CD4+ T cells from PBMCs. Subset given: CD45RA-negative fraction. Receptors originate from a man between 18 and 29 years old in good health. Some clones in this sample may be carry-over from other donors' samples.

J is TRBJ2-5 and V is TRBV10-2; maybe TRBD1 (8 bases). Germline CDR1 reads WSHSY; CDR2 reads SAAADI. V was trimmed by 5 bases and J by 4 bases, leaving 20 bases between them. CDR3 size: 16 residues. This CDR3 is CASSSGNRGGGETQYF. CDR3 bases: TGCGCCAGCAGTTCGGGGAACAGGGGGGGCGGAGAGACCCAGTACTTC.

J is TRBJ2-7 and V is TRBV27; 10 bases map to TRBD1. The CDR3 is 13 residues long. V shed 6 bases, J shed 10 bases, and the junction held 9 bases outside the gene matches. Per the germline V gene, CDR1 is MNHEY and CDR2 is SMNVEV (reference sequence). The CDR3 sequence: CASRLTGGMEQYF. CDR3 bases: TGTGCCAGCAGGCTGACAGGGGGCATGGAACAGTACTTC.

In this sample, this clone turned up a few times. The CDR3 DNA follows: TGTGCCAGTAGGCAGGCTTCCTCTGGGGCCAACGTCCTGACTTTC. Protein sequence: CASRQASSGANVLTF. The rearrangement links TRBV19 to TRBJ2-6, with no clear D. V dropped 6 bases and J dropped 0 bases, with 9 bases sitting between them. This CDR3 comprises 15 residues. Germline CDR1 LNHDA, CDR2 SQIVND (reference sequence).

This clone was counted only a few times. The rearrangement uses TRBV27 and TRBJ1-5; no clear D. The CDR3 runs to 14 residues. Per the germline V gene, CDR1 is MNHEY and CDR2 is SMNVEV (reference sequence). V was clipped by 5 bases and J by 2 bases, with 10 bases between them. CDR3 DNA: TGTGCCAGCAGTCCCCGGTCCGGCAATCAGCCCCAGCATTTT. Translation gives CASSPRSGNQPQHF.

The chain combines TRBV19 with TRBJ2-1, with TRBD2 matching 13 bases. Germline-derived CDR1 and CDR2 are LNHDA and SQIVND (reference sequence). The ends lost 6 bases at V and 7 bases at J; junction bases unmatched: 9. This CDR3 is built from 16 residues. The CDR3 loop is CASRILAGGPENEQFF. DNA for the CDR3: TGTGCCAGTAGGATACTAGCGGGAGGGCCGGAAAATGAGCAGTTCTTC.

This rearrangement joins TRBV6-4 to TRBJ2-7; D is ambiguous. The CDR3 totals 16 residues. V was trimmed by 5 bases and J by 2 bases, leaving 19 bases between them. The germline gives CDR1 MRHNA, CDR2 SNTAGT. In DNA, the CDR3 is TGTGCCAGCAGTCTGTTTTGGAAAGGACCGACCTACGAGCAGTACTTC. It codes for CASSLFWKGPTYEQYF.

This clone was observed a single time. J is TRBJ2-3 and V is TRBV11-1; D gene ambiguous. The V gene lost 1 base and the J gene lost 2 bases, with 4 bases spanning the gap. There are 13 residues in the CDR3. The germline V gene has CDR1 SGHAT and CDR2 FQDESV (reference sequence). CDR3 in DNA: TGTGCCAGCAGCTTAGGAGCCACAGATACGCAGTATTTT. Its protein is CASSLGATDTQYF.

The chain employs TRBV28 and TRBJ2-7; no reliable D call. The V gene lost 7 bases and the J gene lost 6 bases, with 16 bases spanning the gap. The germline V gene encodes CDR1 MDHEN and CDR2 SYDVKM. The length of the CDR3 is 13 residues. DNA of the CDR3: TGTGCCAGCAAGGTTCCAGAAACCCCCGAGCAGTACTTC. It encodes CASKVPETPEQYF.

The CDR3 protein is CASTLGPPLYEQYF. For the CDR3, the DNA is TGTGCCAGCACCCTGGGCCCTCCCTTGTACGAGCAGTACTTC. The chain has TRBV28 and TRBJ2-7; no definite D call. Trimming removed 7 bases from V and 4 bases from J, with 17 bases in between. Per the germline V gene, CDR1 is MDHEN and CDR2 is SYDVKM. The length of the CDR3 is 14 residues.